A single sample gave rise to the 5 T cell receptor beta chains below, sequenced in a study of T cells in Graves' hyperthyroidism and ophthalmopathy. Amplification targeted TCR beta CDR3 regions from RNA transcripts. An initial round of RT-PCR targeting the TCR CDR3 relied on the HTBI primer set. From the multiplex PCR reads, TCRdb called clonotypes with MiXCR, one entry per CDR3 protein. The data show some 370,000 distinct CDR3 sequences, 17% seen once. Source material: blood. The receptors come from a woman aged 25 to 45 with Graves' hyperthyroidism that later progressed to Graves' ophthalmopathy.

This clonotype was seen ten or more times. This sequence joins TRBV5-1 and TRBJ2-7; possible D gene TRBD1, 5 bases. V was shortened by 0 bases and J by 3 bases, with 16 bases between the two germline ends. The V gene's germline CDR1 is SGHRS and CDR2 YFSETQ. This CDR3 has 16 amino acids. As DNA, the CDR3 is TGCGCCAGCAGCTTGGTAGGGGCCGGATCACGCTACGAGCAGTACTTC. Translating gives CASSLVGAGSRYEQYF.

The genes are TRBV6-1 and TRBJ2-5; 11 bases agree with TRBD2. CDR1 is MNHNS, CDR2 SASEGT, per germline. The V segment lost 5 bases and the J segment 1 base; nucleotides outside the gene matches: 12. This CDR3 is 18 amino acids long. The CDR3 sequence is CASSSPRGTSGFQETQYF. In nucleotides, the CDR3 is TGTGCCAGCAGTTCCCCGAGGGGGACTAGCGGATTCCAAGAGACCCAGTACTTC.

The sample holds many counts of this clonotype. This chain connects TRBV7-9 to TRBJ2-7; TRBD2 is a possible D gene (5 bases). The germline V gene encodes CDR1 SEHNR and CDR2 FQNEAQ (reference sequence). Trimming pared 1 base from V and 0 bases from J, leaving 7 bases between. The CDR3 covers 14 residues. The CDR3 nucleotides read TGTGCCAGCAGCTTAGGGGGAGTCTCCTACGAGCAGTACTTC. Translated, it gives CASSLGGVSYEQYF.

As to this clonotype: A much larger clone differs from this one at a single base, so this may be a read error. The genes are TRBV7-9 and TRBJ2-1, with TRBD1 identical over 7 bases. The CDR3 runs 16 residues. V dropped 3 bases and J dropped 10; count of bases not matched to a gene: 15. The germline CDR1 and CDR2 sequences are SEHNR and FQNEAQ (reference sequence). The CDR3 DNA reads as TGTGCCAGCAGCTTTCACCCCGGGACAGCGAACTACGAGCAGTTCTTC. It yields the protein CASSFHPGTANYEQFF.

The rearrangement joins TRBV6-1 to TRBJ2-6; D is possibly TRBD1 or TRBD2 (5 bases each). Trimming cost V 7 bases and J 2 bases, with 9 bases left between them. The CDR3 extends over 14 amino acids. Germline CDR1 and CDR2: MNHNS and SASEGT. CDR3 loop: CASTRGPGANVLTF. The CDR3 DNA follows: TGTGCCAGCACTAGGGGACCTGGGGCCAACGTCCTGACTTTC.